This T cell receptor (beta chain) was observed in a study of shared clonotypes between healthy human individuals (dated by TCRdb to between 2020 and 2021). Study-wide context: Two women and three men aged 18 to 49 years were included in the cohort. For each donor, CD4 naive and CD4 memory were each given three plates, CD8 naive was given two plates, and CD8 memory was given one plate. Blood TCR repertoires of roughly five healthy adults were deeply sequenced to estimate repertoire size and the extent of clonotype sharing between individuals. Different laboratories and diverse techniques were used to prepare libraries and sequence TCR repertoires, to increase sequencing depth and limit assay-specific biases. Between about 0.8 and 8.9 billion PBMCs per donor were obtained by leukapheresis. General findings and caveats noted by the study authors: Compared with non-shared clonotypes, clonotypes shared by all four sorted-subset donors had higher generation probabilities. Sampling was restricted to blood, and TCR repertoires in tissues likely differ from the TCR repertoires found in blood. Pairwise subsampling led to the expectation that sequencing depth would affect the degree of clonotype sharing among donors. Even with the large sequencing depth, rarefaction of the sorted-subset datasets indicated that sequencing was incomplete. Estimated clonotype richness was generally larger for naive than for memory subsets. Across a handful of donors, around 5% of naive CD4, approximately 3.6% of naive CD8, 2.3% of memory CD4, and 0.3% to 0.45% of memory CD8 clonotypes were shared. Because the study included only a small number of donors, the genetic and exposure-history diversity represented was limited.

Donors were healthy HIV-negative adults with no recently reported acute infections or vaccinations. Every donor was a Caucasian adult living in Nashville, Tennessee, USA. Magnetic negative selection was used to enrich CD4+ T cells, after which naive cells were positively selected on CD45RA and the negative fraction became the memory subset. After blood collection by leukapheresis, PBMCs were isolated using Ficoll-Histopaque density gradient centrifugation and then cryopreserved in the vapor phase of liquid nitrogen. Analytical flow cytometry was used to check the purity and quantity of each magnetically sorted T cell population. Genomic DNA was isolated from every sorted fraction and measured by UV absorbance on a Nanodrop 2000c. Trimming takes 3 bases off V and 1 base off J; junction bases not matched to a gene: 5. The cysteine opens and the phenylalanine closes a CDR3 of 15 amino acids. Just CDR3 DNA is preserved here, 45 bases in frame from base 1. In the germline V gene, CDR1 corresponds to KGHSH and CDR2 to LQKENI.

As for this clone: What antigen it recognizes has not been identified. The record has no base qualities; no much larger clone is one base away.

Using the deep immunoSEQ assay, multiplex PCR amplified TCR CDR3 regions from genomic DNA. Genomic DNA extracted from each cell subset was distributed evenly over all wells of several immunoSEQ 96-well plates, and each plate served as one replicate. Each replicate PCR for sorted subsets received around 200 ng genomic DNA, equal to around 32,000 T cell genomes. The purified libraries were quantified using a Qubit 3.0 fluorometer, sized with a Bioanalyzer 2100, and then quantified again using the KAPA Library Quantification kit. Every immunoSEQ 96-well plate was sequenced on a separate single-read 150-cycle Illumina NextSeq 550 flow cell. For the original study's pipeline: Because only junctional sequences without quality scores were contained in the immunoSEQ output, filtering matching that applied to full-length reads could not be performed. Sequences were annotated with PyIR, a Python wrapper for IgBLAST v1.9, and V/J genes and CDR3 were assigned using IMGT germline references. Reads were filtered out if the reads had weak V/J assignments (E-value above 1e-6), no CDR3, stop codons, out-of-frame junctions, or ambiguous translated residues. V3J clonotypes were defined as sequences sharing the same inferred V gene, J gene, and CDR3 amino acid sequence. Percentage overlap between repertoires was calculated by dividing the number of shared unique clonotypes by the size of the smaller repertoire. RTK rarefaction, the Chao1 estimator, and Recon v2.1 estimates of unobserved clonotypes were used to assess repertoire richness. OLGA was used to compute generation probabilities for all TCRbeta clonotypes that the gDNA method yielded from a few donors. The clones in this table, taken by TCRdb from immuneACCESS, are in-frame only. Not every clone is retained; where verified, under half of the shortfall comes from an unresolved V gene, and the cause of the rest is unknown. The D gene and trimming were derived from the DNA, and the V and J assignments and clone size from that table. This sample gives millions of clones in total; about 92% of them show up just once. In total, the top ten clones hold over 0.12% of the sample.

Sequencing input: naive CD4+ T cells sorted from blood. The meaning of the sample's cell subset or site label: CD45RA+ positively selected. The TCR sequence derives from a man between 18 and 29 years old in good health. The chain joins TRBV18 to TRBJ2-5, with 7 junctional bases fitting TRBD1. For the CDR3, the sequence is CASSPGGQIQETQYF. The nucleotide sequence reads TGTGCCAGCTCACCTGGGGGACAGATCCAAGAGACCCAGTACTTC.